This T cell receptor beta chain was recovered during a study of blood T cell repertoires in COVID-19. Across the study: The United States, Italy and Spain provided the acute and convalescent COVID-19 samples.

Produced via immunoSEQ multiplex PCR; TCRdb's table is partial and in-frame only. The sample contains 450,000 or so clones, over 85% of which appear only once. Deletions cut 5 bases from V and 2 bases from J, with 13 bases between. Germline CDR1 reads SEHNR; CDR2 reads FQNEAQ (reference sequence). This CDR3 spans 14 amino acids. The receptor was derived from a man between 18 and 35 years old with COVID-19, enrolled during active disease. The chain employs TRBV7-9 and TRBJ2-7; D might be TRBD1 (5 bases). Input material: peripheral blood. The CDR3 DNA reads TGTGCCAGCAGCCCTGGACACGGACCCTACGAGCAGTACTTC. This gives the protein CASSPGHGPYEQYF. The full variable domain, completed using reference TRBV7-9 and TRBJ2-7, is DTGVSQNPRHKITKRGQNVTFRCDPISEHNRLYWYRQTLGQGPEFLTYFQNEAQLEKSRLLSDRFSAERPKGSFSTLEIQRTEQGDSAMYLCASSPGHGPYEQYFGPGTRLTVT.